This T cell receptor (beta chain) derives from a study of radiotherapy plus CTLA-4 blockade in lung cancer. Trimming removed 6 bases from V and 0 bases from J, with 11 bases in between. Germline V gives CDR1 LNHDA, CDR2 SQIVND (reference sequence). The CDR3 has 14 residues. Libraries were prepared by immunoSEQ multiplex PCR; TCRdb keeps only in-frame clonotypes and omits some of them. The sample includes some 71,000 clones, 76% of them seen just once. This clone appeared a few times. This sequence was found in a human donor with non-small cell lung cancer whose response to radiotherapy plus ipilimumab could not be evaluated. Some clones in this sample may be carry-over from other donors' samples. Sequenced material: peripheral blood, taken from a patient treated with radiotherapy plus ipilimumab. This chain joins TRBV19 and TRBJ1-2; D uncertain. For the CDR3, the DNA is TGTGCCAGTAGGCCCGCTGGAGCTAACTATGGCTACACCTTC. Its translation: CASRPAGANYGYTF.